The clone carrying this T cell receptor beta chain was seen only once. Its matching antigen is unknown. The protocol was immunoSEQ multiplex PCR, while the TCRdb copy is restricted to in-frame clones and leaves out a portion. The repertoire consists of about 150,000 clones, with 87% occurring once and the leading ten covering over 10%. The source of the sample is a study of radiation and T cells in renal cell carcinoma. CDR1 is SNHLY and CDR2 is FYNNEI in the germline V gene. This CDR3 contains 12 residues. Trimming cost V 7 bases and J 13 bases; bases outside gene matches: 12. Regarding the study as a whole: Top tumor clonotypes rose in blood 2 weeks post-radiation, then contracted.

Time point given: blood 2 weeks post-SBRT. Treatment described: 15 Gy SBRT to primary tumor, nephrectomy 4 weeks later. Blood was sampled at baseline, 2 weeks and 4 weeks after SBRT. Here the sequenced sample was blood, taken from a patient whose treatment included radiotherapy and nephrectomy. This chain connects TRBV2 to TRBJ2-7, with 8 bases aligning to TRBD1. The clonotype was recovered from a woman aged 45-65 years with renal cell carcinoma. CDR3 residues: CASTTGTGSRYF. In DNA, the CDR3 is TGTGCCAGCACGACAGGGACAGGCTCTCGCTACTTC.